This T cell receptor beta chain was retrieved from a study of cytomegalovirus exposure and HLA in healthy donors. Looking at the study overall: Drawn from HLA-typed donors, tens of millions of unique TCRs were held in an early data release. Regarding the study as a whole: Follow-up analysis found HLA locus-dependent TCR association rates, highest for DRB1 and lowest for HLA-C. A link between a missense DCLRE1C variant and TCR beta V- and J-gene trimming emerged from a later analysis. The authors later found most CMV-associated TCR beta chains appeared HLA-restricted.

PCR amplification relied on 60 Vbeta primers (plus 13 Jbeta primers). Measured with immunoSEQ multiplex PCR; TCRdb has only the in-frame clones, and not every one. The sample contains around 180,000 clones, roughly 80% of which appear only once. In the case of this clone: The antigen is unknown.

CDR1 SGHTA and CDR2 FQGNSA come from the germline V gene. The CDR3 is 16 amino acids. V lost 5 bases, J lost 0 bases, and 8 bases stayed unmatched. The sequence was collected from a male donor in good health and CMV-seronegative. The V and J genes are TRBV7-2 and TRBJ1-1; 8 nucleotides align to TRBD1. The sequenced sample was PBMCs. The CDR3 nucleotides read TGTGCCAGCAGCCGAGAGGCAGGGGGCCTGAACACTGAAGCTTTCTTT. It translates to CASSREAGGLNTEAFF.